The 8 T cell receptor beta chains given below trace back to one sample, sequenced in a study of Ad26.COV2.S vaccination and SARS-CoV-2 variants. Using immunoSEQ multiplex PCR, the repertoire was profiled, and TCRdb retains in-frame clones only, with some absent. Found here are roughly 400,000 clones, approximately 90% of them singletons; the top ten hold 1.5% to 2%. Sample treatment: around 19 received Ad26.COV2.S at low or high dose, single or two shots; several received placebo; per-sample allocation not given. All samples were drawn on day 63, counting from the first vaccine or placebo injection. The sequencing used peripheral blood, collected in a trial of Ad26.COV2.S vaccine versus placebo. These receptors were collected from a person aged 18 to 59 who received the Ad26.COV2.S COVID-19 vaccine or a placebo.

V and J are TRBV5-1 and TRBJ1-2; the D is unclear. This CDR3 has 13 amino acids. V was clipped by 1 base and J by 3 bases, with 7 bases between them. Germline assignment: CDR1 SGHRS and CDR2 YFSETQ. The CDR3 here is CASSLSQDYGYTF. As DNA, the CDR3 is TGCGCCAGCAGCTTGAGCCAGGACTATGGCTACACCTTC.

The rearrangement uses TRBV4-3 and TRBJ1-5; no reliable D call. Germline CDR1 is LGHNA and CDR2 is YSLEER. This CDR3 spans 17 amino acids. Trimming shortened V by 0 bases and J by 3 bases, and 15 bases separated the two germline ends. This chain's CDR3 is CASSQDLLGSFNQPQHF. The CDR3 DNA is TGCGCCAGCAGCCAAGATCTCTTAGGCTCATTCAATCAGCCCCAGCATTTT.

Concerning this clone itself: Other DNA sequences in the same sample also yield this CDR3. The chain combines TRBV6-5 with TRBJ1-5, with D unresolved. The CDR3 loop spans 15 amino acids. The germline V and J ends were trimmed by 6 bases and 0 bases, with 12 bases remaining between them. Germline V gives CDR1 MNHEY, CDR2 SVGAGI. The CDR3 DNA reads TGTGCCAGCAGGCCAACAGTAGCTAGCAATCAGCCCCAGCATTTT. Protein: CASRPTVASNQPQHF.

V usage is TRBV18 and J usage is TRBJ1-6; TRBD1 matches at 9 bases. The CDR3 has 16 amino acids. From germline, CDR1 is KGHSH and CDR2 LQKENI. V dropped 5 bases and J dropped 9; count of bases not matched to a gene: 11. CDR3 residues: CASSTDRGPLGSPLHF. CDR3 DNA sequence: TGTGCCAGCTCAACGGACAGGGGTCCGTTGGGTTCACCCCTCCACTTT.

The chain combines TRBV5-1 with TRBJ2-5; D is unresolved. Trimming left V 2 bases short and J 3 bases short, with 5 bases between. CDR1 and CDR2 (germline): SGHRS, YFSETQ. CDR3 size: 12 residues. The CDR3 bases are TGCGCCAGCAGCTTTGGGGAAGAGACCCAGTACTTC. Protein sequence: CASSFGEETQYF.

The J gene is TRBJ2-7, the V gene TRBV6-2 or TRBV6-3; TRBD1 agrees at 12 bases. The CDR3 contains 15 residues. Per germline, CDR1 MNHEY and CDR2 SVGEGT. The V gene end was trimmed by 5 bases and the J gene end by 3 bases; junction bases not matched to a gene: 5. CDR3 amino acids: CASSRGTGGGYEQYF. The DNA for the CDR3 is TGTGCCAGCAGTAGAGGGACAGGGGGCGGCTACGAGCAGTACTTC.

The chain links TRBV4-2 to TRBJ2-7; TRBD1 agrees at 7 bases. CDR3 size: 13 residues. Trimming removed 5 bases from V and 5 bases from J; junction bases left unmatched: 6. Germline V gives CDR1 LGHNA, CDR2 YNFKEQ. CDR3 sequence: CASSARQGHEQYF. CDR3 DNA sequence: TGTGCCAGCAGCGCCAGACAGGGTCACGAGCAGTACTTC.

DNA of the CDR3: TGTGCCAGCAGTGGGGGACAGGGAGGGCAGCCCCAGCATTTT. It specifies CASSGGQGGQPQHF. The J gene is TRBJ1-5, the V gene TRBV28, with TRBD1 matching 9 bases. With V trimmed by 5 bases and J by 7 bases, 6 bases remained unmatched. The germline V gene encodes CDR1 MDHEN and CDR2 SYDVKM. The CDR3 runs to 14 residues.